This T cell receptor beta chain was recorded in a study of beta chain features in type 1 diabetes. Germline V gives CDR1 MNHEY, CDR2 SMNVEV (reference sequence). CDR3 length equals 13 residues. V lost 4 bases and J lost 11, with 17 bases in between. This clone has a count of ten or more. Its antigen remains unidentified. Study observations and caveats: When Type 1 diabetes patients were examined, their TCRB CDR3s proved moderately but significantly shorter in all four CD4+ subsets.

As every portion of the isolated RNA was reverse transcribed, the sequencing read expressed TCRB transcripts. Profiling relied on immunoSEQ multiplex PCR, and the TCRdb table lists in-frame clones only, not all of them. This sample has more than 300,000 clones; about 10% occur once, and the top ten carry approximately 0.6%. Sequencing used central memory CD4+ T cells from blood. The receptor comes from a man between 25 and 39 years old with type 1 diabetes. The J gene is TRBJ1-1, the V gene TRBV27; D remains ambiguous. The DNA for the CDR3 is TGTGCCAGCAGTTCTGCCGGGGTTAAGTCGGCTTTCTTT. Translated, it gives CASSSAGVKSAFF.